These 26 T cell receptor beta chains share one sample of origin, sequenced in a study of shared clonotypes between healthy human individuals (dated by TCRdb to the early 2020s). Preparation of the library involved the immunoSEQ multiplex PCR assay. Entries here come from immuneACCESS through TCRdb and include only in-frame sequences with V and J called. Some clones fail to appear in such tables; in the studies checked, an unresolved V gene covers under half of the shortfall, and the cause of the remainder is unknown. A total of 2 million or so clones appear in this sample, about 95% of them only once. 0.9% to 1.4% of the sample is in the top ten clones. For the CD8 naive samples, CD45RO-negative cells were positively selected for CCR7, yielding a CD45RA+CCR7+ population from which TemRA cells were excluded. The sequencing sample was made of naive CD8+ T cells sorted from blood. The cell subset or site label on this specimen signifies: CD45RA+CCR7+. These receptor sequences come from a man aged 18 to 29 in good health.

V and J are TRBV27 and TRBJ2-4; D is ambiguous. The V gene's germline CDR1 is MNHEY and CDR2 SMNVEV (reference sequence). Trimming took off 5 bases at V and 0 bases at J, with 14 bases between the two ends. The CDR3 runs to 16 residues. CDR3 in DNA: TGTGCCAGCAGTCCCTCGTGGGGTCAAGCCAAAAACATTCAGTACTTC. This encodes CASSPSWGQAKNIQYF.

V usage is TRBV7-9 and J usage is TRBJ1-1; no firm D call. Per the germline V gene, CDR1 is SEHNR and CDR2 is FQNEAQ (reference sequence). The CDR3 has 12 amino acids. V shed 5 bases and J shed 7 bases, with 11 bases lying between them. Written as DNA, the CDR3 is TGTGCCAGCAGCCCCCGTTGGAGTGAAGCTTTCTTT. Protein product: CASSPRWSEAFF.

The V and J genes are TRBV10-1 and TRBJ2-5; TRBD1 is a possible D gene (5 bases). This CDR3 comprises 12 residues. In germline, CDR1 is WNHNN, CDR2 SYGVQD (reference sequence). V was cut by 3 bases and J by 4 bases, with 6 bases left in between. Here the CDR3 reads CASSDQGETQYF. In DNA, the CDR3 is TGCGCCAGCAGTGATCAGGGAGAGACCCAGTACTTC.

This rearrangement joins TRBV6-5 to TRBJ1-1; 10 nucleotides line up with TRBD1. The V and J ends lost 4 bases and 4 bases, in that order; junction bases with no gene match: 6. Germline CDR1 MNHEY, CDR2 SVGAGI. The length of the CDR3 is 15 residues. CDR3 nucleotides: TGTGCCAGCAGTTGGGGGGACAGGGGTGGCACTGAAGCTTTCTTT. Protein product: CASSWGDRGGTEAFF.

As concerns this clone: Other DNA sequences in this specimen translate into the identical CDR3. The rearrangement joins TRBV28 to TRBJ1-5, with D unresolved. V was pared by 5 bases and J by 6 bases, with 8 bases between. The germline V gene encodes CDR1 MDHEN and CDR2 SYDVKM. The CDR3 runs to 12 residues. The CDR3 reads CASSPGSQPQHF. CDR3 sequence (DNA): TGTGCCAGCAGTCCGGGGAGTCAGCCCCAGCATTTT.

V and J are TRBV4-1 and TRBJ1-2; D is unclear. The germline gives CDR1 MGHRA, CDR2 YSYEKL. The CDR3 totals 14 residues. V was pared by 2 bases and J by 7 bases, with 14 bases between. The CDR3 sequence is CASSQRRSEFGYTF. CDR3 bases: TGCGCCAGCAGCCAACGGCGGTCGGAATTTGGCTACACCTTC.

This chain uses TRBV29-1 with TRBJ2-3, with D hard to call. V dropped 3 bases and J dropped 2 bases, with 9 bases sitting between them. The CDR3 length is 13 residues. The germline gives CDR1 SQVTM, CDR2 ANQGSEA. CDR3 nucleotide sequence: TGCAGCGTTGATTTGACGGTCACAGATACGCAGTATTTT. Translating gives CSVDLTVTDTQYF.

Worth noting for this clone: This same CDR3 is encoded by further DNA sequences in the sample. The chain has TRBV5-1 and TRBJ1-1; TRBD1 aligns across 8 bases. Looked up from germline, CDR1 is SGHRS and CDR2 is YFSETQ. This CDR3 contains 14 residues. With 4 bases clipped from V and 2 bases from J, the junction kept 4 bases outside the gene matches. This CDR3 is CASSLDRANTEAFF. CDR3 nucleotide sequence: TGCGCCAGCAGCCTGGACAGGGCAAACACTGAAGCTTTCTTT.

CDR3 nucleotide sequence: TGCAGCGTCCTAAAGGCCACCGGGGAGCTGTTTTTT. Translated: CSVLKATGELFF. V is TRBV29-1 and J is TRBJ2-2; D unresolved. The germline CDR1 and CDR2 sequences are SQVTM and ANQGSEA. The V gene lost 6 bases and the J gene lost 4 bases, with 9 bases spanning the gap. This CDR3 comprises 12 residues.

The chain links TRBV28 to TRBJ2-5; perhaps TRBD2 as D (7 bases). Germline V CDR1 and CDR2: MDHEN, SYDVKM. The CDR3 extends over 16 amino acids. The ends were cut back, 7 bases at V and 1 base at J, with 19 bases in the middle. The CDR3 spells CASTGGRGVRQETQYF. CDR3 sequence (DNA): TGTGCCAGCACCGGAGGGAGGGGGGTTCGCCAAGAGACCCAGTACTTC.

The rearrangement uses TRBV6-5 and TRBJ1-1; D gene uncertain. Deletions cut 3 bases from V and 2 bases from J, with 10 bases between. This CDR3 contains 14 residues. CDR1 and CDR2 from the germline V gene are MNHEY and SVGAGI. CDR3 protein: CASSYAADNTEAFF. The CDR3 DNA reads as TGTGCCAGCAGTTATGCGGCAGACAACACTGAAGCTTTCTTT.

With regard to this clone: The sample has other DNA sequences that encode this CDR3 too. This chain connects TRBV5-8 to TRBJ2-2; no clear D. V lost 0 bases to trimming and J lost 3 bases, with 9 bases between them. The CDR3 is 15 residues long. CDR1 and CDR2 (germline): SGHTS, YDEGEE. CDR3 sequence reads: CASSLGQGYTGELFF. The CDR3 DNA sequence: TGTGCCAGCAGCTTGGGGCAAGGGTACACCGGGGAGCTGTTTTTT. Complete variable domain (other parts from reference TRBV5-8 and TRBJ2-2): EAGVTQSPTHLIKTRGQQATLRCSPISGHTSVYWYQQALGLGLQFLLWYDEGEERNRGNFPPRFSGRQFPNYSSELNVNALELEDSALYLCASSLGQGYTGELFFGEGSRLTVL.

The chain is built from TRBV6-5 and TRBJ1-1; TRBD1 might be the D (6 bases). The germline V gene has CDR1 MNHEY and CDR2 SVGAGI. The V gene lost 6 bases and the J gene lost 4 bases, with 15 bases spanning the gap. The CDR3 length is 14 residues. In DNA form, the CDR3 reads TGTGCCAGCAGCCTCAACAGGGTCGTCACTGAAGCTTTCTTT. Protein product: CASSLNRVVTEAFF.

This chain uses TRBV27 with TRBJ2-7; 10 bases map to TRBD2. J lost 2 bases, V lost 4 bases, and 8 bases had no gene match. The CDR3 is 16 amino acids. Germline V CDR1 and CDR2: MNHEY, SMNVEV (reference sequence). DNA of the CDR3: TGTGCCAGCAGTTCAAGCGGGGGGGCCATTACCTACGAGCAGTACTTC. It specifies CASSSSGGAITYEQYF.

The CDR3 spells CASSRLSLDADTQYF. Written as DNA, the CDR3 is TGTGCCAGCAGCCGCCTTTCATTAGACGCAGATACGCAGTATTTT. This chain links TRBV7-2 with TRBJ2-3; no firm D call. Trimming stripped 5 bases from V and 4 bases from J, with 16 bases between. The CDR3 extends over 15 amino acids. Germline-derived CDR1 and CDR2 are SGHTA and FQGNSA.

This chain uses TRBV7-8 with TRBJ1-2; D may be TRBD1 (5 bases). This CDR3 spans 17 amino acids. Trimming stripped 4 bases from V and 2 bases from J, with 20 bases between. Germline V gene sequence: CDR1 SGHVS, CDR2 FQNEAQ. CDR3: CASSSNRDGSLNYGYTF. Written as DNA, the CDR3 is TGTGCCAGCAGCTCCAACCGGGACGGAAGTCTGAACTATGGCTACACCTTC.

This chain uses TRBV7-9 with TRBJ1-1; D is undetermined. V lost 5 bases to trimming and J lost 7 bases, with 17 bases between them. Germline lookup yields CDR1 SEHNR and CDR2 FQNEAQ (reference sequence). The CDR3 has 14 residues. The CDR3 coding sequence is TGTGCCAGCAGCCCGCCGGTGATGGGGATTGAAGCTTTCTTT. Protein sequence: CASSPPVMGIEAFF.

The chain recombines TRBV6-5 with TRBJ2-1; D remains ambiguous. This CDR3 spans 15 amino acids. Germline-derived CDR1 and CDR2 are MNHEY and SVGAGI. Trimming took off 6 bases at V and 4 bases at J, with 16 bases between the two ends. The CDR3 coding sequence is TGTGCCAGCAGCCTAACCCCGGACGGGTACAATGAGCAGTTCTTC. Encoded protein: CASSLTPDGYNEQFF.

The genes are TRBV5-6 and TRBJ2-7; either TRBD1 or TRBD2 may fit D (5 bases each). V dropped 1 base and J dropped 3 bases, with 11 bases sitting between them. The CDR3 spans 14 residues. Germline V lookup: CDR1 SGHDT, CDR2 YYEEEE. Here the CDR3 DNA reads TGTGCCAGCAGCTTGAGCGGCAGGGTCTACGAGCAGTACTTC. It codes for CASSLSGRVYEQYF.

V is TRBV10-3 and J is TRBJ2-3; 11 bases are shared with TRBD2. V lost 3 bases, J lost 2 bases, and 4 bases stayed unmatched. The CDR3 is 16 amino acids. Per the germline V gene, CDR1 is ENHRY and CDR2 is SYGVKD. Written as DNA, the CDR3 is TGTGCCATCAGTGAAGGGACTAGCGGCCTCACAGATACGCAGTATTTT. The encoded protein is CAISEGTSGLTDTQYF.

This clone was recorded a few times. Other DNA sequences of this sample code for an identical CDR3. The chain joins TRBV10-3 to TRBJ1-5; D is ambiguous. The CDR3 runs to 12 residues. Trimming took off 3 bases at V and 4 bases at J, with 4 bases between the two ends. Germline values: CDR1 ENHRY, CDR2 SYGVKD. In DNA, the CDR3 is TGTGCCATCAGTGAAGTAAATCAGCCCCAGCATTTT. This translates into CAISEVNQPQHF.

This chain links TRBV2 with TRBJ1-1, with D possibly being TRBD1 (5 bases). The CDR3 spans 15 residues. The germline V and J ends were trimmed by 3 bases and 0 bases, with 11 bases remaining between them. Germline assignment: CDR1 SNHLY and CDR2 FYNNEI. In DNA, the CDR3 is TGTGCCAGCAGTGAGGAGGGGATAATGAACACTGAAGCTTTCTTT. This sequence encodes CASSEEGIMNTEAFF.

Points on this clone: This sample includes further DNA sequences coding for the same CDR3. The V gene is TRBV5-1, the J gene TRBJ2-7, with 8 nucleotides matching TRBD1. This CDR3 is 14 amino acids long. With 0 bases clipped from V and 3 bases from J, the junction kept 2 bases outside the gene matches. Per the germline V gene, CDR1 is SGHRS and CDR2 is YFSETQ. The CDR3 DNA reads TGCGCCAGCAGCTTGGGACAGGGGATCTACGAGCAGTACTTC. Its protein product is CASSLGQGIYEQYF.

This clone was counted once. This sequence joins TRBV28 and TRBJ1-1; D call uncertain. From germline, CDR1 is MDHEN and CDR2 SYDVKM. The length of the CDR3 is 11 residues. Trimming took 4 bases from V and 11 from J, leaving 11 bases between them. The CDR3 DNA reads as TGTGCCAGCAGTTGGGTGGCGGGGGCTTTCTTT. Its protein product is CASSWVAGAFF.

This clone was found once. V and J are TRBV9 and TRBJ2-1; 10 bases align to TRBD2. From germline, CDR1 is SGDLS and CDR2 YYNGEE. This CDR3 is built from 15 residues. Trimming took 4 bases from V and 6 from J; bases not matched to a gene: 7. CDR3 DNA sequence: TGTGCCAGCAGCCCAAGCGGGAGGGGCTCCAATGAGCAGTTCTTC. Protein: CASSPSGRGSNEQFF.

The V call is TRBV5-4, the J call TRBJ2-7; possibly TRBD1 for D (5 bases). CDR3 length: 15 amino acids. The ends were cut back, 4 bases at V and 3 bases at J, with 17 bases in the middle. Germline V gene lookup returns CDR1 SGHNT and CDR2 YYREEE (reference sequence). The CDR3 sequence is CASSLGRVTVYEQYF. DNA of the CDR3: TGTGCCAGCAGCCTGGGCAGGGTAACAGTCTACGAGCAGTACTTC.